This TCR beta chain came from a study of blood T cells in healthy people across ages. Regarding the study as a whole: Long-lived donors carried more naive CD4+ cells and greater diversity than aged donors.

A second PCR, run for roughly 7 to 11 cycles, used a sample-barcoded 5' primer plus a J-beta primer mix. MiXCR, run by TCRdb on the 5' RACE reads, gives a single entry per CDR3 protein. The sample has approximately 770,000 distinct CDR3 sequences, 58% seen once. The amount of total RNA extracted per sample was at least 5.5 micrograms. This clonotype came up a few times. The antigen remains unidentified. The sequenced material came from blood. The clonotype comes from a young man in good health.

CDR3 in amino acids: CASRATGISSYEQYF. DNA for the CDR3: TGTGCCAGCAGAGCTACAGGGATAAGCTCCTACGAGCAGTACTTC. This chain links TRBV27 with TRBJ2-7, with a weak D call TRBD1 (6 bases). The CDR3 loop spans 15 amino acids. The germline gives CDR1 MNHEY, CDR2 SMNVEV (reference sequence). The V and J ends lost 6 bases and 0 bases respectively, with 15 bases between them.